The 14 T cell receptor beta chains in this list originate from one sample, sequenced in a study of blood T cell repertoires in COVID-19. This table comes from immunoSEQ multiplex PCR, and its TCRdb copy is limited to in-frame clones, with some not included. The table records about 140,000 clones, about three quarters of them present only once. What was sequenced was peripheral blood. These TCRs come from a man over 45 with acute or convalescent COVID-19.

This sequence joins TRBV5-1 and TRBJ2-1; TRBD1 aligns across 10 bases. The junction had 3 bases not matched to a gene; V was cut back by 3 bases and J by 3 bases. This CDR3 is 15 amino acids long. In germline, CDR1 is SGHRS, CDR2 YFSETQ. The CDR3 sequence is CASSSGTGVYNEQFF. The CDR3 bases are TGCGCCAGCAGCTCCGGGACAGGGGTCTACAATGAGCAGTTCTTC.

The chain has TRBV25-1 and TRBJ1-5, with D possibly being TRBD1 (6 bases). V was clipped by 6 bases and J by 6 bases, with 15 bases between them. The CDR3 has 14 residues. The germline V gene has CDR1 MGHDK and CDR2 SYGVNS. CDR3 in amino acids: CASSGGGASQPQHF. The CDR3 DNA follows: TGTGCCAGCAGCGGAGGGGGGGCAAGTCAGCCCCAGCATTTT. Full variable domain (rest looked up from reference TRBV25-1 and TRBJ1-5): EADIYQTPRYLVIGTGKKITLECSQTMGHDKMYWYQQDPGMELHLIHYSYGVNSTEKGDLSSESTVSRIRTEHFPLTLESARPSHTSQYLCASSGGGASQPQHFGDGTRLSIL.

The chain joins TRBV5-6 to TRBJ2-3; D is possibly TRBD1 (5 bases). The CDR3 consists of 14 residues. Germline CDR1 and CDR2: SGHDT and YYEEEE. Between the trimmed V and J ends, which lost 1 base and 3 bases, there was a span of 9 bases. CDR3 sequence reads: CASSLFRVTDTQYF. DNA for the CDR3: TGTGCCAGCAGCTTGTTCAGGGTAACAGATACGCAGTATTTT.

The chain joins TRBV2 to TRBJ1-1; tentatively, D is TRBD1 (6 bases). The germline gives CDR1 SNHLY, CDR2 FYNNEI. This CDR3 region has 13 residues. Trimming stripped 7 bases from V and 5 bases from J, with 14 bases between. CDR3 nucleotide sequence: TGTGCCAGCACTATTAGGCAGGGGACTGAAGCTTTCTTT. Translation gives CASTIRQGTEAFF.

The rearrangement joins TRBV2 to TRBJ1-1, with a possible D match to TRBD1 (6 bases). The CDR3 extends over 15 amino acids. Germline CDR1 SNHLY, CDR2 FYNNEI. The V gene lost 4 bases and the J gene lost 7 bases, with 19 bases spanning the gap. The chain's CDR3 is CASSVGGPGMDEAFF. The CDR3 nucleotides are TGTGCCAGCAGTGTCGGGGGGCCAGGAATGGATGAAGCTTTCTTT.

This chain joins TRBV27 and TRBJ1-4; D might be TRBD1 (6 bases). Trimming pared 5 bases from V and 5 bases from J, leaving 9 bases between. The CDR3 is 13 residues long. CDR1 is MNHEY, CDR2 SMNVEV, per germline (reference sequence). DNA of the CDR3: TGTGCCAGCAGTAGACAGGAAAATGAAAAACTGTTTTTT. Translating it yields CASSRQENEKLFF. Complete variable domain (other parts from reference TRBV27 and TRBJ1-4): EAQVTQNPRYLITVTGKKLTVTCSQNMNHEYMSWYRQDPGLGLRQIYYSMNVEVTDKGDVPEGYKVSRKEKRNFPLILESPSPNQTSLYFCASSRQENEKLFFGSGTQLSVL.

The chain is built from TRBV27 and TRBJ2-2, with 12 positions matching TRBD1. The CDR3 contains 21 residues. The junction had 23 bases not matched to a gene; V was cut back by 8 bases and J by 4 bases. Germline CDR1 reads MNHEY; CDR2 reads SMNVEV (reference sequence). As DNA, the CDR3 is TGTGCCAGCGGGGGGCTCGTACCGGGACAGGGGGCATCGACGAGCACCGGGGAGCTGTTTTTT. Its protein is CASGGLVPGQGASTSTGELFF.

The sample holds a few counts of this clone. The CDR3 sequence: CASGLGTGRTDTQYF. CDR3 nucleotides: TGTGCTAGTGGTTTGGGGACAGGACGCACAGATACGCAGTATTTT. The V call is TRBV12-5, the J call TRBJ2-3, with 7 bases identical to TRBD1. The V gene's germline CDR1 is LGHNT and CDR2 FRNRAP. The CDR3 extends over 15 amino acids. V lost 1 base and J lost 1; bases outside the gene matches: 2.

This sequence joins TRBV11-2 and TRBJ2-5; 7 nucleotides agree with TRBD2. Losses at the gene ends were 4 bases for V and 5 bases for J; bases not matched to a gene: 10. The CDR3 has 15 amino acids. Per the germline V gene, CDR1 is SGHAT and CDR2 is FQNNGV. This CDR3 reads CASSSHYTSEETQYF. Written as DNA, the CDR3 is TGTGCCAGCAGCTCACATTATACTAGCGAGGAGACCCAGTACTTC.

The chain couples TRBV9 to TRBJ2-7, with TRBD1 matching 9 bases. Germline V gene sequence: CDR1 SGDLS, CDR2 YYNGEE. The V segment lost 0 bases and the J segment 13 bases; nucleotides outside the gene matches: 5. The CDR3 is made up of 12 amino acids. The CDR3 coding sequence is TGTGCCAGCAGCGTAGGTGGGGGACAGGGTTACTTC. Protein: CASSVGGGQGYF.

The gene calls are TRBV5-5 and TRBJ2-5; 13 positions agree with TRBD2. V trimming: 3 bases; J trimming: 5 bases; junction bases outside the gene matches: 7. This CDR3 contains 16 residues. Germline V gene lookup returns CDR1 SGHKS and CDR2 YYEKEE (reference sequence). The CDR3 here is CASSSGLAGSGETQYF. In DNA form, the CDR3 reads TGTGCCAGCAGCTCGGGACTAGCGGGGAGCGGGGAGACCCAGTACTTC.

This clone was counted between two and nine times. CDR3 nucleotides: TGTGCCAGCAGACCCGGCCCCGGAGTCAGGGGGCTCAGTATTTATCAGCCCCAGCATTTT. Its protein is CASRPGPGVRGLSIYQPQHF. The chain recombines TRBV28 with TRBJ1-5, with 8 bases matching TRBD1. V was clipped by 6 bases and J by 5 bases; unmatched bases: 24. From germline, CDR1 is MDHEN and CDR2 SYDVKM. The CDR3 runs 20 residues.

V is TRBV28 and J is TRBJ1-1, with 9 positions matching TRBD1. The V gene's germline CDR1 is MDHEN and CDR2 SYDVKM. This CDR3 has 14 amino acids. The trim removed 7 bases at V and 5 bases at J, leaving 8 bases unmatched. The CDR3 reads CASIPGTGRTEAFF. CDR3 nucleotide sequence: TGTGCCAGCATTCCCGGGACAGGGAGAACTGAAGCTTTCTTT.

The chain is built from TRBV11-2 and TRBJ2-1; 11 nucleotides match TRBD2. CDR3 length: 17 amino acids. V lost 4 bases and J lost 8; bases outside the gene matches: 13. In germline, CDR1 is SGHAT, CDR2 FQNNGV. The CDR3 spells CASSSWAGTSGADEQFF. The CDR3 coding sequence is TGTGCCAGCAGCTCCTGGGCCGGGACTAGCGGTGCAGATGAGCAGTTCTTC.